Sequencing of this TCR beta chain was carried out in a study of T cell changes during pregnancy in multiple sclerosis (dated by TCRdb to about 2019). For context, the study as a whole: The study examined how the T cell repertoire changed over the course of pregnancy in women with multiple sclerosis.

The CDR3 numbers 17 residues from cysteine through phenylalanine. The sequence is cut down to CDR3 DNA, 51 bases in frame from base 1. CDR1 LGHNA and CDR2 YNFKEQ are derived from the germline V gene. As regards this clone: No antigen is known for it. Sequence at one end of the junction differs from germline and may be a read error.

Receptors were amplified or captured by the immunoSEQ multiplex PCR assay. TCRdb obtained this table from immuneACCESS and retained in-frame rearrangements with V and J assigned. These tables miss some clones; where compared with another copy, unresolved V genes account for less than half of the shortfall, and the remainder is unexplained. This sample has tens of thousands of clones in its table, and 75% to 95% of those were observed once. The leading ten clones occupy under 8% of the sample. This sequence uses TRBV4-2 and TRBJ1-5; the D region possibly corresponds to TRBD1 (5 bases align). The material sequenced was CD8+ T cells from peripheral blood mononuclear cells, taken before pregnancy. This receptor was obtained from a female donor with multiple sclerosis, enrolled in a pregnancy study. The DNA sequence is as follows: TGTGCCGGCAGCCAAAAGCCAGGGTGGCAGACCAATCAGCCCCAGCATTTT. Translated, this gives CAGSQKPGWQTNQPQHF.